The clone carrying this T cell receptor beta chain showed up many times. Its antigen is unknown. This record comes from a study of regulatory T cells in long-lasting Graves disease. Findings and limits, study-wide: Among the persistent patients, approximately 2,900 public clonotypes were shared, more than the roughly 900 shared among new patients. Exclusively peripheral blood, rather than thyroid tissue, was studied. Persistent Graves' patients showed less TCR diversity than newly diagnosed patients showed.

Arm-PCR of CDR3 regions and iRepertoire HTBI primers were used to build TCR beta libraries. TCRdb called the multiplex PCR reads again in MiXCR, with one record for every CDR3 protein. The data show about 540,000 distinct CDR3 sequences, with approximately 13% seen just once and 10% held by the top ten. V shed 1 base and J shed 3 bases, with 9 bases lying between them. This CDR3 contains 14 residues. The germline CDR1 and CDR2 sequences are LNHDA and SQIVND (reference sequence). Time point of the sample: newly diagnosed GD, antithyroid drugs for less than 3 months. PBMCs provided the RNA from which the TCR library was made. These data were also filed under a second study, of T cells in Graves' hyperthyroidism and ophthalmopathy. That investigation notes: Patients between 18 and 65 years old had hyperthyroidism, newly diagnosed and lasting under 2 months.

The receptor was isolated from a man aged 30 to 45 with Graves disease. Sample: peripheral blood mononuclear cells (PBMCs), taken at new diagnosis, from a patient treated with antithyroid drugs. The chain is built from TRBV19 and TRBJ1-2, with D possibly TRBD1 on 6 matching bases. CDR3 nucleotides: TGTGCCAGTAGTATAGCCCACAGGGACTATGGCTACACCTTC. It yields the protein CASSIAHRDYGYTF.